This T cell receptor beta chain was sequenced for a study of immune cell composition in non-small cell lung cancer. Here immunoSEQ multiplex PCR was the method, and the copy in TCRdb shows in-frame clones only, minus some. The data show about 3,000 clones, over 60% seen once. Normal lung sampling was at least 3 cm from the tumour, as distant as possible. The CDR3 has 15 residues. Trimming took 4 bases from V and 5 from J; bases not matched to a gene: 9. Germline lookup yields CDR1 SGHRS and CDR2 YFSETQ. The chain has TRBV5-1 and TRBJ2-5; 9 nucleotides match TRBD1. The specimen sequenced was non-adjacent lung tissue. The TCR comes from a human donor with non-small cell lung cancer. CDR3 sequence reads: CASSRDRVGQETQYF. The CDR3 bases are TGCGCCAGCAGCCGGGACAGGGTTGGGCAGGAGACCCAGTACTTC.